This T cell receptor (beta chain) originates from a study of T cells in Graves' hyperthyroidism and ophthalmopathy. Amplified TCR beta CDR3 regions came from RNA transcripts. TCR CDR3 underwent first-round RT-PCR with the HTBI primer set. TCRdb re-called the multiplex PCR reads with MiXCR, one entry per CDR3 protein. The sample has roughly 700,000 distinct CDR3 sequences; 17% are singletons. This CDR3 has 14 residues. With 6 bases clipped from V and 0 bases from J, the junction kept 1 base outside the gene matches. This clonotype was seen many times. The TCR comes from a man in his fifties or sixties with Graves' hyperthyroidism. The chain uses TRBV12-3 or TRBV12-4 and TRBJ2-1; 8 positions agree with TRBD2. Sequenced material: blood. This CDR3 is CASRSGSSYNEQFF. CDR3 DNA sequence: TGTGCCAGCAGGAGCGGGAGCTCCTACAATGAGCAGTTCTTC.